A selection of T cell receptor beta chains follows, all from one sample in a study of long-term antiretroviral therapy in people with HIV. The method was immunoSEQ multiplex PCR; TCRdb's version includes in-frame clones alone and lacks a portion of them. This table has about 22,000 clones, roughly 80% appearing once. The specimen comprised unsorted PBMCs, sampled 1.6 years after starting antiretroviral therapy. Every receptor here comes from a man aged 40-49 years with HIV. Both conserved end residues are part of each CDR3. Fields, in order: D gene, V gene, J gene, clone size, CDR3 DNA, CDR3 protein. A D gene is named only where the DNA matches it firmly. The size of a clone is reported for some rows only, either as once, few or many, or as a class for expanded clones.

TRBD2	TRBV14	TRBJ2-3	.	TGTGCCAGCAGCCAAGAGAGACTAGCGTCCCTCACAGATACGCAGTATTTT	CASSQERLASLTDTQYF
.	TRBV10-1	TRBJ2-1	.	TGCGCCAGCAGTGAGGATCAGGGGAACAATGAGCAGTTCTTC	CASSEDQGNNEQFF
TRBD1	TRBV2	TRBJ2-7	few	TGTGCCAGCAGTGAAGGGACAGGGTCCTACGAGCAGTACTTC	CASSEGTGSYEQYF
.	TRBV7-8	TRBJ2-2	once	TGTGCCAGCAGCTACGGGAGAGCGAACACCGGGGAGCTGTTTTTT	CASSYGRANTGELFF
.	TRBV6-6	TRBJ2-7	.	TGTGCCAGCGGCTGGGGAGGGGGCGGCTACGAGCAGTACTTC	CASGWGGGGYEQYF
.	TRBV5-1	TRBJ1-1	.	TGCGCCAGCAGCTTGAAGGGTGCGAACACTGAAGCTTTCTTT	CASSLKGANTEAFF
.	TRBV2	TRBJ2-5	.	TGTGCCAGCAGCCCGGACAACTACCTCCAAGAGACCCAGTACTTC	CASSPDNYLQETQYF
.	TRBV6-1	TRBJ2-1	.	TGTGCCGGGGGGATACTCGAACTCAATGAGCAGTTCTTC	CAGGILELNEQFF
TRBD2	TRBV5-1	TRBJ2-3	once	TGCGCCAGCAGCTTAGCGGGAGGAGGGGCGGATACGCAGTATTTT	CASSLAGGGADTQYF
TRBD2	TRBV5-1	TRBJ2-1	.	TGCGCCAGCAGCTTGGCTAGCGGGAGGTCCTACAATGAGCAGTTCTTC	CASSLASGRSYNEQFF
.	TRBV19	TRBJ1-2	.	TGTGCCAGTAGTATCAGCGCCTCTAACTATGGCTACACCTTC	CASSISASNYGYTF
.	TRBV7-9	TRBJ1-3	.	TGTGCCAGCAGCTTAAGTTTACCCAGCCTCGCGGGAAACACCATATATTTT	CASSLSLPSLAGNTIYF
TRBD2	TRBV30	TRBJ2-3	.	TGTGCCTGGAGTCGACTAGCGGGGCTCACAGATACGCAGTATTTT	CAWSRLAGLTDTQYF
.	TRBV2	TRBJ1-1	.	TGTGCCAGCAGAACGAAGGGGATCACTGAAGCTTTCTTT	CASRTKGITEAFF
TRBD1	TRBV13	TRBJ1-4	.	TGTGCCAGCAGCTTAGGTTCTGGCAGGGGGAAAAATGAAAAACTGTTTTTT	CASSLGSGRGKNEKLFF
.	TRBV11-2	TRBJ2-7	.	TGTGCCAGCAGCTTAGTGGGGGGTGCCTACGAGCAGTACTTC	CASSLVGGAYEQYF
TRBD1	TRBV19	TRBJ2-2	few	TGTGCCAGTAGTATAGCAGGGGGGAACACCGGGGAGCTGTTTTTT	CASSIAGGNTGELFF
TRBD1	TRBV6-1	TRBJ2-7	.	TGTGCCAGCAGTGAAGAGGGACAGAGTTACGAGCAGTACTTC	CASSEEGQSYEQYF
TRBD1	TRBV6-6	TRBJ2-7	few	TGTGCCAGCAGGTTGGACAGGAGATACGATTCCGAGCAGTACTTC	CASRLDRRYDSEQYF
.	TRBV6-6	TRBJ2-7	once	TGTGCCAGCAGTTACGGGGACAAGTACGAGCAGTACTTC	CASSYGDKYEQYF
.	TRBV7-9	TRBJ2-4	.	TGTGCCAGCAGCTTAGGGCACGGAGCCAAAAACATTCAGTACTTC	CASSLGHGAKNIQYF
.	TRBV7-8	TRBJ1-2	.	TGTGCCAGCAGCCCAAACGGCATGTCGAACTATGGCTACACCTTC	CASSPNGMSNYGYTF
.	TRBV5-1	TRBJ2-1	.	TGCGCCAGCAGCCCGGGGGGCGGGACAGAGCAGTTCTTC	CASSPGGGTEQFF
TRBD1	TRBV2	TRBJ1-2	.	TGTGCCAGCAGTGGACAGGGGGAGGGAGGCTACACCTTC	CASSGQGEGGYTF
.	TRBV5-6	TRBJ2-1	.	TGTGCCAGCATCAACGGGGGCTCCTACAATGAGCAGTTCTTC	CASINGGSYNEQFF
.	TRBV10-3	TRBJ2-3	.	TGTGCCTCGCTCCGGGACCCCGGAGATACGCAGTATTTT	CASLRDPGDTQYF
TRBD1	TRBV6-5	TRBJ1-2	.	TGTGCCAGCAGTTACTCGCGGGACAGCCCTCTTGGCTACACCTTC	CASSYSRDSPLGYTF
TRBD1	TRBV5-5	TRBJ2-7	.	TGTGCCAGCAGCTTCCGGGACAGGGGGATCTACGAGCAGTACTTC	CASSFRDRGIYEQYF
.	TRBV4-1	TRBJ2-3	.	TGCGCCAGCAGCCAAGATGAGGTTAAGGCAGATACGCAGTATTTT	CASSQDEVKADTQYF
TRBD1	TRBV7-6	TRBJ2-7	few	TGTGCCAGCAGCTACGGGACAGGGTTCTACGAGCAGTACTTC	CASSYGTGFYEQYF
.	TRBV5-4	TRBJ2-1	.	TGTGCCAGCAGCCTCACCGGGTTGGGAGACTCCTACAATGAGCAGTTCTTC	CASSLTGLGDSYNEQFF
TRBD2	TRBV7-6	TRBJ2-3	.	TGTGCCAGCAGCTTAGAGGGGTTTAGCGGGAGCGATACGCAGTATTTT	CASSLEGFSGSDTQYF
TRBD1	TRBV13	TRBJ1-6	.	TGTGCCAGCAGCTTAGGACAGGGGCCCAATTCACCCCTCCACTTT	CASSLGQGPNSPLHF
.	TRBV7-9	TRBJ2-7	.	TGTGCCAGCAGCCCCCCGGGGCTGTCCTACGAGCAGTACTTC	CASSPPGLSYEQYF
.	TRBV5-5	TRBJ2-7	.	TGTGCCAGCAGCTTAGCGACAGGATCTCTCTACGAGCAGTACTTC	CASSLATGSLYEQYF
.	TRBV29-1	TRBJ1-1	.	TGCAGCGTCGTTATGGATGGGGCTTTCTTT	CSVVMDGAFF
TRBD1	TRBV19	TRBJ1-2	.	TGTGCCAGAAAACGGGACAGGGTATCCTATGGCTACACCTTC	CARKRDRVSYGYTF
TRBD1	TRBV7-8	TRBJ1-2	few	TGTGCCAGCAGCTTAGCGGGGACAGTTTATGGCTACACCTTC	CASSLAGTVYGYTF
.	TRBV18	TRBJ2-1	.	TGTGCCAGCTCACCAAAAGTCGGACAGAGTGAGCAGTTCTTC	CASSPKVGQSEQFF
TRBD2	TRBV5-8	TRBJ2-6	.	TGTGCCACCCGTCGGGGGGAGATCTCTGGGGCCAACGTCCTGACTTTC	CATRRGEISGANVLTF
TRBD1	TRBV28	TRBJ1-2	once	TGTGCCAGCAGGCCGGACAGGGAATATGGCTACACCTTC	CASRPDREYGYTF
.	TRBV6-5	TRBJ1-1	.	TGTGCCAGCAGAATACAGAAGAACACTGAAGCTTTCTTT	CASRIQKNTEAFF
TRBD2	TRBV5-1	TRBJ2-2	.	TGCGCCAGCAGCTTGGGTGCTCGGACTAGTAGTGCCACCGGGGAGCTGTTTTTT	CASSLGARTSSATGELFF
.	TRBV27	TRBJ2-7	.	TGTGCCAGCAGTTTGGGGGCAGGGGCTGCCTACGAGCAGTACTTC	CASSLGAGAAYEQYF
TRBD1	TRBV5-5	TRBJ2-1	.	TGTGCCAGCAGCTGGGTCAGGGGGCCTTACAATGAGCAGTTCTTC	CASSWVRGPYNEQFF
TRBD2	TRBV11-2	TRBJ2-1	.	TGTGCCAGCAGCTTAGAGGGGACTACCCACGGGAGTGAGCAGTTCTTC	CASSLEGTTHGSEQFF
TRBD2	TRBV19	TRBJ2-1	.	TGTGCCAGTACCAAGTCCCTAGCGGGAGCTAGCTCCTACAATGAGCAGTTCTTC	CASTKSLAGASSYNEQFF
.	TRBV5-4	TRBJ1-2	few	TGTGCCAGCAGGCGGGAGGACACGAAATACTATGGCTACACCTTC	CASRREDTKYYGYTF
TRBD1	TRBV6-5	TRBJ2-7	once	TGTGCCAGCAGTACCGGGACAGGGGGCGAGCAGTACTTC	CASSTGTGGEQYF
.	TRBV10-2	TRBJ1-1	.	TGCGCCAGCAGTAACCACAGGGCTGAAGCTTTCTTT	CASSNHRAEAFF
.	TRBV7-9	TRBJ1-6	few	TGTGCCAGCAGCCCCCAGAACTATAATTCACCCCTCCACTTT	CASSPQNYNSPLHF
TRBD2	TRBV7-9	TRBJ2-1	.	TGTGCCAGCAGCCCAGCGATAGGCCTAGCGGGAGGGTACAATGAGCAGTTCTTC	CASSPAIGLAGGYNEQFF
.	TRBV5-4	TRBJ1-2	medium-sized	TGTGCCAGCAGCCTACTAGACAGTTCGTTGGATGGCTACACCTTC	CASSLLDSSLDGYTF
.	TRBV6-5	TRBJ2-7	.	TGTGCCAGCAGTTCCCCCCGTCGCGCCGAGCAGTACTTC	CASSSPRRAEQYF